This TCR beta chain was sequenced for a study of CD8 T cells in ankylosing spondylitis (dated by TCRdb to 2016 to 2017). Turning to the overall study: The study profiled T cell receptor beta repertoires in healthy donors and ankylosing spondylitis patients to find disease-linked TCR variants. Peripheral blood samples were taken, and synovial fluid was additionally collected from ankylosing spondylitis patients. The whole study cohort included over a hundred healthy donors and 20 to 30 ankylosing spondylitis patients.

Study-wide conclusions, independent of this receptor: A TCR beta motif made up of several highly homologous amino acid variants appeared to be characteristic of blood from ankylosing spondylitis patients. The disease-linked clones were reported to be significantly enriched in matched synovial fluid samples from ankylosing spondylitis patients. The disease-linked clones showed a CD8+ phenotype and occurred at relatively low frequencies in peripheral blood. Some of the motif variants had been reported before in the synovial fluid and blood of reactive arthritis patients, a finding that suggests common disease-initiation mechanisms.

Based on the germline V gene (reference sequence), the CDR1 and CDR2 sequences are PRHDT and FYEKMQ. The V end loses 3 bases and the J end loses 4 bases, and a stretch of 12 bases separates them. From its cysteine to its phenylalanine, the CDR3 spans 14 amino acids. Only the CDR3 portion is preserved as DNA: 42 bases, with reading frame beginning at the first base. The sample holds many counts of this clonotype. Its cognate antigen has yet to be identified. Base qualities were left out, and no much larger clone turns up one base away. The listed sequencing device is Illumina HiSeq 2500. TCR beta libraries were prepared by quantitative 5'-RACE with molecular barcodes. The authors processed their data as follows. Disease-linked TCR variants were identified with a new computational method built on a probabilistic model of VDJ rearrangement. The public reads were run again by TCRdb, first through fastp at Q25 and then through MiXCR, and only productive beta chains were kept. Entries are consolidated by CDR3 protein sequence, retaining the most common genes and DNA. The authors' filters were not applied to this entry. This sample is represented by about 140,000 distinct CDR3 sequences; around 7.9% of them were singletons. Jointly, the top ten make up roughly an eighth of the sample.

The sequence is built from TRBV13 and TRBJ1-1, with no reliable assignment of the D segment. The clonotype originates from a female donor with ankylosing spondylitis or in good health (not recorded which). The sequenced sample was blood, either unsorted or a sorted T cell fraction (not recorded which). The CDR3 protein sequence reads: CASSFVMESTEAFF. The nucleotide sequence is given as TGTGCCAGCAGCTTTGTAATGGAGAGCACTGAAGCTTTCTTT.